Listed here are 10 T cell receptor beta chains from one sample, sequenced in a study of blood T cells in healthy people across ages. The second PCR ran roughly 7 to 12 cycles with a sample-barcoded 5' primer and J-beta primers. TCRdb reanalysed the 5' RACE reads using MiXCR and keeps one entry per CDR3 protein. The sample consists of about 750,000 distinct CDR3 sequences, around half of them appearing once. Source material: blood. The receptor set was obtained from an older man in good health.

The chain employs TRBV7-3 and TRBJ2-3, with a weak D call TRBD2 (6 bases). The CDR3 has 13 amino acids. Trimming cost V 2 bases and J 5 bases, with 8 bases left between them. Germline lookup yields CDR1 SGHTA and CDR2 FQGTGA. CDR3 bases: TGTGCCAGCAGCTTATACGGGAGAGATACGCAGTATTTT. Translating gives CASSLYGRDTQYF.

The CDR3 here is CASSVTGGHSYEQYF. Written as DNA, the CDR3 is TGTGCCAGCAGCGTGACAGGGGGCCACTCCTACGAGCAGTACTTC. The chain has TRBV7-8 and TRBJ2-7, with TRBD1 identical over 10 bases. V shed 5 bases, J shed 0 bases, and the junction held 4 bases outside the gene matches. CDR1 and CDR2 (germline): SGHVS, FQNEAQ. CDR3 size: 15 residues.

This clonotype was seen more than once but under ten times. The J gene is TRBJ2-3, the V gene TRBV9; TRBD1 might be the D (5 bases). Germline-derived CDR1 and CDR2 are SGDLS and YYNGEE. V shed 0 bases and J shed 3 bases, with 14 bases lying between them. The CDR3 sequence is 16 residues long. The CDR3 spells CASSVVGQGVTDTQYF. CDR3 sequence (DNA): TGTGCCAGCAGCGTAGTAGGGCAGGGTGTAACAGATACGCAGTATTTT.

This chain uses TRBV2 with TRBJ1-2; no clear D. The V gene's germline CDR1 is SNHLY and CDR2 FYNNEI. Trimming took off 11 bases at V and 6 bases at J, with 19 bases between the two ends. CDR3 length: 13 residues. CDR3 bases: TGTGCCCTCCTAGAAACCAGGACTGATGGCTACACCTTC. This gives the protein CALLETRTDGYTF.

The CDR3 DNA reads TGCAGTGCTAGTAATCCGGGACTTTACTACAATGAGCAGTTCTTC. Translating gives CSASNPGLYYNEQFF. This chain uses TRBV20-1 with TRBJ2-1, with a possible D match to TRBD2 (6 bases). Germline assignment: CDR1 DFQATT and CDR2 SNEGSKA (reference sequence). Trimming removed 3 bases from V and 3 bases from J, with 15 bases in between. The CDR3 has 15 amino acids.

This clonotype has more than one count but fewer than ten. A read error may account for a junction end that differs from germline. This chain links TRBV12-3 or TRBV12-4 with TRBJ2-3; 8 bases agree with TRBD2. The CDR3 contains 16 residues. This CDR3 reads CASTSGSGGRTDTQYF. CDR3 nucleotides: TGTGCCAGCACCTCGGGCAGCGGGGGACGCACGGATACGCAGTATTTT.

The sample holds many counts of this clonotype. The V and J genes are TRBV15 and TRBJ2-5; D remains unclear. The CDR3 length is 15 residues. Germline assignment: CDR1 LNHNV and CDR2 YYDKDF (reference sequence). V lost 3 bases and J 0 bases, leaving 11 bases between the germline ends. The DNA of the CDR3 is TGTGCCACCAGCAGTCCGTCTTGGTACCAAGAGACCCAGTACTTC. It encodes CATSSPSWYQETQYF.

CDR3 region: CASSVASFGTAYEQYF. The CDR3 DNA sequence: TGTGCCAGCAGCGTAGCAAGTTTTGGGACAGCCTACGAGCAGTACTTC. V is TRBV9 and J is TRBJ2-7; 7 bases line up with TRBD1. Germline V CDR1 and CDR2: SGDLS, YYNGEE. CDR3 size: 16 residues. After removal of 0 bases from V and 2 bases from J, the junction contained 8 bases not matched to a gene.

This clonotype was observed a handful of times. The chain carries TRBV13 and TRBJ2-4, with D uncertain. V lost 4 bases, J lost 7 bases, and 11 bases lay in between. The CDR3 loop spans 13 amino acids. CDR1 and CDR2 from the germline V gene are PRHDT and FYEKMQ (reference sequence). CDR3 residues: CASSSSEQNIQYF. CDR3 DNA sequence: TGTGCCAGCAGCTCCTCAGAGCAGAACATTCAGTACTTC. Complete variable domain (other parts from reference TRBV13 and TRBJ2-4): AAGVIQSPRHLIKEKRETATLKCYPIPRHDTVYWYQQGPGQDPQFLISFYEKMQSDKGSIPDRFSAQQFSDYHSELNMSSLELGDSALYFCASSSSEQNIQYFGAGTRLSVL.

The chain recombines TRBV7-9 with TRBJ2-7, with 7 bases matching TRBD1. The V and J ends lost 5 bases and 6 bases, in that order; junction bases with no gene match: 13. The CDR3 extends over 15 amino acids. Germline V gene data show CDR1 as SEHNR and CDR2 as FQNEAQ (reference sequence). The CDR3 DNA reads as TGTGCCAGCAGCACCACAGGGGTGCGGGTGTGCGAGCAGTACTTC. It translates to CASSTTGVRVCEQYF.